This TCR beta chain was retrieved from a study of T cell changes during pregnancy in multiple sclerosis. This table comes from immunoSEQ multiplex PCR, and its TCRdb copy is limited to in-frame clones, with some not included. Of 30,000 to 40,000 clones in the sample, approximately 89% were seen once. Germline V gene sequence: CDR1 LGHNA, CDR2 YNFKEQ. The CDR3 covers 14 residues. V gave up 5 bases and J gave up 3 bases, with 13 bases separating them. Sequences were derived from CD4+ T cells from peripheral blood mononuclear cells, sampled after pregnancy. The receptor was isolated from a female donor in good health, enrolled as a control in a pregnancy study. The chain couples TRBV4-2 to TRBJ1-2; D might be TRBD1 (5 bases). CDR3 protein: CASSNNAGDYGYTF. Here the CDR3 DNA reads TGTGCCAGCAGCAACAACGCGGGGGACTATGGCTACACCTTC.